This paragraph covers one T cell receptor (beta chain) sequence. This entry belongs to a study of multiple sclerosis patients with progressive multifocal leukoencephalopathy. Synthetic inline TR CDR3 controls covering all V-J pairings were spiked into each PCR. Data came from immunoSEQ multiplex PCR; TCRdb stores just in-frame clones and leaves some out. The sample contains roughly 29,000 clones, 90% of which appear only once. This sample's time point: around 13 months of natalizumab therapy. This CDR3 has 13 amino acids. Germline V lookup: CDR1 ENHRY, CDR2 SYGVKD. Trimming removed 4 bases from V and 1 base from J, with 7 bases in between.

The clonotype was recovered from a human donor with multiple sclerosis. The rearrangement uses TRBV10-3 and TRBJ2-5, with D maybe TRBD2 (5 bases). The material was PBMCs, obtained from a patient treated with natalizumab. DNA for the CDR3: TGTGCCATCAGTGGGGAGACCCAAGAGACCCAGTACTTC. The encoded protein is CAISGETQETQYF.